The sequence of this T cell receptor (beta chain) was determined in a study of cytomegalovirus exposure and HLA in healthy donors. Study in general: The roughly 670 first-cohort repertoires shared a platform with the 130 or so validation repertoires, as reported in a later analysis. Study-wide points: There were some public TCRs occurring in many donors, but most TCR sequences were rare. High specificity and sensitivity for cytomegalovirus status were reported for the classifier.

Turning to this clone: What it recognizes is unknown.

Here immunoSEQ multiplex PCR was the method, and the copy in TCRdb shows in-frame clones only, minus some. The data hold under 200,000 clones, with roughly 90% observed a single time. Germline V gives CDR1 SGHKS, CDR2 YYEKEE (reference sequence). V dropped 4 bases and J dropped 7 bases, with 16 bases sitting between them. This CDR3 is built from 14 residues. The V call is TRBV5-5, the J call TRBJ2-3; perhaps TRBD2 as D (7 bases). What was sequenced was PBMCs. The sequence was obtained from a woman aged 30 to 39 in good health and CMV-seronegative. CDR3: CASSGGGGSYTQYF. CDR3 DNA: TGTGCCAGCAGCGGGGGCGGCGGGAGTTATACGCAGTATTTT.